The sequence of this TCR beta chain was determined in a study of identifying expanded T cells in peripheral blood. Study-wide findings and caveats: Over about two and four weeks, about 16 and 20 clones changed, versus approximately 1.1 between replicates. Clone count variance between roughly two-week samples rose with total template count.

TCRdb keeps only in-frame clones here, not all; method: immunoSEQ multiplex PCR. The sample lists 130,000 or so clones; approximately 84% were seen once. About this clone itself: Its antigen is still unknown.

CDR3 size: 15 residues. Germline CDR1 and CDR2: MNHEY and SVGAGI. V was clipped by 6 bases and J by 3 bases; unmatched bases: 11. No infections or other immune events were documented during collection. This chain uses TRBV6-5 with TRBJ2-7; 7 nucleotides align to TRBD2. The sequence was obtained from a person aged 18-70 years in good health. Specimen: blood. CDR3 amino acids: CASRENGGFDYEQYF. CDR3 coding DNA: TGTGCCAGCAGAGAGAACGGGGGGTTCGACTACGAGCAGTACTTC.